These T cell receptor beta chains were read from a single sample in a study of cytomegalovirus exposure and HLA in healthy donors. The method was immunoSEQ multiplex PCR; TCRdb's version includes in-frame clones alone and lacks a portion of them. The sample records 150,000 to 200,000 clones, more than 80% being singletons. Source material: PBMCs. These receptors were obtained from a man in his late teens or twenties in good health and CMV-seropositive. Both conserved end residues are part of each CDR3. The order of the fields is V gene, D gene, clone size, J gene, CDR3 DNA, CDR3 protein. The D gene is left open where the match is weak. Rows may omit the clone size; those that give it use once, few, many or a size class.

>TRBV19|-|-|TRBJ2-4
TGTGCCAGTAGTCCCCGACCGACAGACGTAACAGCCAAAAACATTCAGTACTTC
CASSPRPTDVTAKNIQYF
>TRBV5-4|-|-|TRBJ2-3
TGTGCCAGCAGCTTGTCCGGGAGCCCGGACACAGATACGCAGTATTTT
CASSLSGSPDTDTQYF
>TRBV11-3|-|-|TRBJ1-3
TGTGCCAGCAGCCTAGGAGAGGCTGGAAACACCATATATTTT
CASSLGEAGNTIYF
>TRBV7-6|TRBD2|-|TRBJ2-4
TGTGCCAGCAGCTTAGGTCCGACTAGCGGGAGGTTGGCCAAAAACATTCAGTACTTC
CASSLGPTSGRLAKNIQYF
>TRBV15|-|few|TRBJ2-7
TGTGCCACCAGCCGTTTTCTAAGCTCCTACGAGCAGTACTTC
CATSRFLSSYEQYF
>TRBV18|-|-|TRBJ2-7
TGTGCCAGCTCACCAAACCCGGACAGTCTTCCAGGGGAGCAGTACTTC
CASSPNPDSLPGEQYF
>TRBV28|TRBD2|-|TRBJ2-7
TGTGCCAGCCGAGGGATTAGGGGAGGGGAGATCTACGAGCAGTACTTC
CASRGIRGGEIYEQYF
>TRBV7-3|-|-|TRBJ1-2
TGTGCCAGCAGCTTACGACCTCTGAACAGGGATGGCTACACCTTC
CASSLRPLNRDGYTF
>TRBV5-6|-|-|TRBJ2-1
TGTGCCAGCAGCAGGTTTGTGGGCAGGGACTACAATGAGCAGTTCTTC
CASSRFVGRDYNEQFF
>TRBV6-5|TRBD1|few|TRBJ2-7
TGTGCCAGCGGCGGGACAGGGTTCGAGCAGTACTTC
CASGGTGFEQYF
>TRBV7-8|TRBD2|few|TRBJ2-7
TGTGCCAGCAGCCCTCTAGCGGGAGGGTCCTACGAGCAGTACTTC
CASSPLAGGSYEQYF
>TRBV18|-|-|TRBJ2-3
TGTGCCAGCTCACGAGACAGGACAGATACGCAGTATTTT
CASSRDRTDTQYF
>TRBV29-1|-|-|TRBJ2-1
TGCAGCGCCTACGCAGGGGTCTCCTACAATGAGCAGTTCTTC
CSAYAGVSYNEQFF
>TRBV5-4|TRBD1|-|TRBJ2-2
TGTGCCAGCAGCGGGGTTGGGACAGAGAACACCGGGGAGCTGTTTTTT
CASSGVGTENTGELFF
>TRBV5-1|-|-|TRBJ2-1
TGCGCCAGCAGCTTGGGGTTGTCTAGCGAGAAGTTCTTC
CASSLGLSSEKFF
>TRBV5-6|TRBD2|-|TRBJ2-1
TGTGCCAGCAGCACGACCCGGGACTACGACTACAATGAGCAGTTCTTC
CASSTTRDYDYNEQFF
>TRBV5-6|-|-|TRBJ2-7
TGTGCCAGCAGCTCGGGATCCTACGAGCAGTACTTC
CASSSGSYEQYF
>TRBV7-9|-|-|TRBJ2-7
TGTGCCAGCACCCGGGACACCGGATACGAGCAGTACTTC
CASTRDTGYEQYF
>TRBV27|TRBD2|-|TRBJ2-7
TGTGCCAGCAGTTTAATTAGGGGACTAGCCTCCTACGAGCAGTACTTC
CASSLIRGLASYEQYF
>TRBV4-3|TRBD1|-|TRBJ2-7
TGCGCCAGCAGCCAAGACCCTCCCAGGACAGGACGCTACGAGCAGTACTTC
CASSQDPPRTGRYEQYF
>TRBV4-2|TRBD1|once|TRBJ2-5
TGTGCCAGCAGCCAAGCCACGGACAGGGCGGAGACCCAGTACTTC
CASSQATDRAETQYF
>TRBV27|TRBD2|-|TRBJ2-2
TGTGCCAGCAGTTTATACCCTAGCGGGAGGGCGAAGGTCACCGGGGAGCTGTTTTTT
CASSLYPSGRAKVTGELFF
>TRBV5-5|-|-|TRBJ2-1
TGTGCCAGCAGCCTCCGACAGAGTAATTACAATGAGCAGTTCTTC
CASSLRQSNYNEQFF
>TRBV2|TRBD2|-|TRBJ2-7
TGTGCCAGCAGTAAGTCGCGGGAGGGCCTCTACGAGCAGTACTTC
CASSKSREGLYEQYF
>TRBV5-6|-|-|TRBJ2-3
TGTGCCAGCACCCCTGGGGTAGCGGATAGCACAGATACGCAGTATTTT
CASTPGVADSTDTQYF
>TRBV28|-|once|TRBJ2-7
TGTGCCAGCAGTCCGCCGACAGGATCCTCCTACGAGCAGTACTTC
CASSPPTGSSYEQYF
>TRBV5-1|-|-|TRBJ2-3
TGCGCCAGCAGCACCACAGGGAAAGATACGCAGTATTTT
CASSTTGKDTQYF
>TRBV7-3|-|-|TRBJ2-5
TGTGCCAGCAGCTTAAATACAGGGCCCCAAGAGACCCAGTACTTC
CASSLNTGPQETQYF
>TRBV19|-|-|TRBJ2-3
TGTGCCAGTAGTAGCGACTACAACACAGATACGCAGTATTTT
CASSSDYNTDTQYF
>TRBV7-2|-|few|TRBJ2-5
TGTGCCAGCAGCCTACAAAGCCAGGCAGAGACCCAGTACTTC
CASSLQSQAETQYF
>TRBV25-1|TRBD2|-|TRBJ2-1
TGTGCCAGCAGCCGCGTAGCGGGAGAGGGGGATGAGCAGTTCTTC
CASSRVAGEGDEQFF
>TRBV7-2|-|once|TRBJ1-1
TGTGCCAGCAGCTTAGTAGGGACATGGAACACTGAAGCTTTCTTT
CASSLVGTWNTEAFF
>TRBV18|-|-|TRBJ2-3
TGTGCCAGCTCACCGACAGGACAAAGCACAGATACGCAGTATTTT
CASSPTGQSTDTQYF
>TRBV10-3|-|-|TRBJ2-1
TGTGCCATCCGAGGACAAGACAATGAGCAGTTCTTC
CAIRGQDNEQFF
>TRBV7-9|TRBD1|-|TRBJ2-1
TGTGCCAGCAGCTCGACAGGGGGCAATGAGCAGTTCTTC
CASSSTGGNEQFF
>TRBV2|TRBD2|-|TRBJ2-1
TGTGCCAGCAGGCTCAAACTTAGCGGGATACATAACAATGAGCAGTTCTTC
CASRLKLSGIHNNEQFF
>TRBV4-1|TRBD1|-|TRBJ1-3
TGCGCCAGCGGACCGGCGGGGACAGGGTATGGAAACACCATATATTTT
CASGPAGTGYGNTIYF
>TRBV5-1|TRBD2|-|TRBJ2-5
TGCGCCAGCAGCTTGGGTTTACTAGCGGGAGAGGAGACCCAGTACTTC
CASSLGLLAGEETQYF
>TRBV9|TRBD2|-|TRBJ2-7
TGTGCCAGCAGCGTAGGTAGCGGGAGCTACGAGCAGTACTTC
CASSVGSGSYEQYF
>TRBV5-4|TRBD2|-|TRBJ2-7
TGTGCCAGCAGCCCGCATAGCGGGAGGGCCCGCGAGCAGTACTTC
CASSPHSGRAREQYF
>TRBV9|TRBD2|-|TRBJ2-7
TGTGCCAGCAGCGTAAGGCTAGCGGGAGGTGAGCAGTACTTC
CASSVRLAGGEQYF
>TRBV5-1|-|-|TRBJ2-5
TGCGCCAGCAGCTTTCAAGGGGGTGATCAAGAGACCCAGTACTTC
CASSFQGGDQETQYF
>TRBV25-1|-|once|TRBJ2-1
TGTGCCAGCAGTGAATCGCCTGGAGGGGTCTCCTACAATGAGCAGTTCTTC
CASSESPGGVSYNEQFF
>TRBV29-1|TRBD2|-|TRBJ2-1
TGCAGCGCAAAAACCCCGGGACTAGCGGGGGATGGCGAGCAGTTCTTC
CSAKTPGLAGDGEQFF
>TRBV18|TRBD1|-|TRBJ1-5
TGTGCCAGCTCACGACGGGACAGGGTCTGGGCCCAGCATTTT
CASSRRDRVWAQHF
>TRBV30|-|-|TRBJ2-3
TGTGCCTGGAGTGTATCCCAGGGAGGAGGAAATTTT
CAWSVSQGGGNF
>TRBV2|TRBD1|-|TRBJ1-5
TGTGCCAGCAGGAGAGACAGGGAGTCCCCCCAGCATTTT
CASRRDRESPQHF